This TCR beta chain is from a study of T-cell memory formation after mild COVID-19. The study's findings and limits: Balance between CD4 and CD8 was seen in clones contracting day 15 to 85, and a CD4+ lean was seen in later expanders. Some clones that responded were present in memory (sampled pre-infection), which suggests cross-reactive memory joined. Contracting CD4+ clones were located mainly in CM and EM, and CD8+ clones in EMRA.

The CDR3 covers 16 residues. V lost 0 bases and J lost 7; bases outside the gene matches: 13. CDR1 DFQATT and CDR2 SNEGSKA come from the germline V gene (reference sequence). As concerns this clonotype: Its matching antigen is unknown.

With constant-segment primers, 5'RACE yielded cDNA libraries of TCR alpha and TCR beta that carried sample barcodes and UMIs. TCRdb re-called the 5' RACE reads with MiXCR, one entry per CDR3 protein. Of 190,000 or so distinct CDR3 sequences listed, about 22% are singletons. The clonotype was recovered from an adult woman who had mild COVID-19 (a few samples of this study predate the infection). Cell type and time point are not known. The sequenced material came from PBMCs or a T cell subset sorted from them (not recorded which). This sequence joins TRBV20-1 and TRBJ2-3; 7 bases match TRBD2. CDR3: CSARDKETSPLNTQYF. DNA of the CDR3: TGCAGTGCTAGAGATAAGGAGACTAGCCCGTTGAATACGCAGTATTTT.